This is a list of T cell receptor beta chains from one sample in a study of regulatory T cells in long-lasting Graves disease. TCRdb passed the multiplex PCR reads through MiXCR, listing each CDR3 protein once. The top ten hold under 20% of the sample, which has around 400,000 distinct CDR3 sequences, 10% to 15% seen once. These data also formed part of another study, on T cells in Graves' hyperthyroidism and ophthalmopathy.

This specimen consisted of peripheral blood mononuclear cells (PBMCs), obtained at new diagnosis, from a patient treated with antithyroid drugs. Every receptor here comes from a woman between 18 and 29 years old with Graves disease. Both conserved end residues are part of each CDR3. The D gene is left open where the match is weak. Expanded clones are given a class, and other clones once, few, many or no size at all.

V	D	J	size	CDR3	DNA
TRBV10-1	NA	TRBJ1-1	few	CASPSWGTEAFF	TGCGCCAGCCCGAGTTGGGGGACTGAAGCTTTCTTT
TRBV24-1	NA	TRBJ2-5	NA	CATSDPRSGHSQETQYF	TGTGCCACCAGTGACCCTCGGAGCGGACACTCGCAAGAGACCCAGTACTTC
TRBV11-2	NA	TRBJ2-7	many	CASSFGASRDYEQYF	TGTGCCAGCAGCTTTGGAGCCTCCCGTGACTACGAGCAGTACTTC
TRBV20-1	TRBD2	TRBJ2-1	many	CSASPSLAGAYEQFF	TGCAGTGCTTCCCCGTCACTAGCGGGAGCGTATGAGCAGTTCTTC
TRBV6-5	NA	TRBJ1-2	many	CASSSGQGFDYGYTF	TGTGCCAGCAGTTCCGGACAAGGCTTCGACTATGGCTACACCTTC
TRBV28	TRBD2	TRBJ2-3	once	CASSFGGGTDTQYF	TGTGCCAGCAGTTTCGGGGGGGGCACAGATACGCAGTATTTT
TRBV20-1	NA	TRBJ1-6	NA	CSANYITATATVLNSPLHF	TGCAGTGCTAACTACATAACGGCAACGGCGACGGTATTAAATTCACCCCTCCACTTT
TRBV12-3/TRBV12-4	TRBD2	TRBJ2-5	NA	CASSPLRAGGQETQYF	TGTGCCAGCAGTCCCCTCAGGGCGGGGGGCCAAGAGACCCAGTACTTC
TRBV20-1	NA	TRBJ2-5	many	CSAHTVETQYF	TGCAGTGCACACACCGTAGAGACCCAGTACTTC
TRBV29-1	NA	TRBJ1-1	NA	CSALDSNTEAFF	TGCAGCGCCCTCGACTCGAACACTGAAGCTTTCTTT
TRBV19	TRBD1	TRBJ1-2	many	CASSTYTGTDGDGYTF	TGTGCCAGTAGTACCTATACCGGGACAGATGGGGATGGCTACACCTTC
TRBV3-1	NA	TRBJ2-5	NA	CASSQDQETQYF	TGTGCCAGCAGCCAAGATCAGGAGACCCAGTACTTC
TRBV7-9	TRBD2	TRBJ2-3	NA	CASSLVGLAGYTDTQYF	TGTGCCAGCAGCTTAGTTGGTCTAGCGGGGTACACAGATACGCAGTATTTT
TRBV4-3	NA	TRBJ2-1	few	CASSDPGVYNEQFF	TGCGCCAGCTCGGACCCAGGGGTTTACAATGAGCAGTTCTTC
TRBV29-1	NA	TRBJ1-5	NA	CSVWTDDSNQPQHF	TGCAGCGTATGGACCGATGATAGCAATCAGCCCCAGCATTTT
TRBV19	NA	TRBJ1-1	many	CASSIRTRSGSTEAFF	TGTGCCAGTAGTATCCGAACAAGATCCGGTAGCACTGAAGCTTTCTTT
TRBV6-2/TRBV6-3	TRBD1	TRBJ1-5	many	CASSYSNRLRTGGCQPQHF	TGTGCCAGCAGTTACTCCAATCGGCTCAGGACAGGGGGCTGTCAGCCCCAGCATTTT
TRBV12-3/TRBV12-4	NA	TRBJ1-2	many	CASSLSRVNYGYTF	TGTGCCAGCAGTTTATCCAGAGTTAACTATGGCTACACCTTC
TRBV19	TRBD2	TRBJ2-1	NA	CASSIGGTSENNEQFF	TGTGCCAGTAGTATAGGCGGGACTAGCGAAAACAATGAGCAGTTCTTC
TRBV4-2	NA	TRBJ2-1	NA	CASSQVGGGGNEQFF	TGTGCCAGCAGCCAAGTGGGTGGAGGAGGGAATGAGCAGTTCTTC
TRBV29-1	NA	TRBJ2-5	many	CSALRGGQGETQYF	TGCAGCGCCCTTCGAGGGGGTCAGGGAGAGACCCAGTACTTC
TRBV9	TRBD1	TRBJ1-1	NA	CASSVSPGTGNTEAFF	TGTGCCAGCAGCGTATCCCCCGGGACAGGCAACACTGAAGCTTTCTTT
TRBV6-2/TRBV6-3	NA	TRBJ1-2	NA	CASSYVPANYGYTF	TGTGCCAGCAGTTACGTCCCAGCTAACTATGGCTACACCTTC
TRBV20-1	TRBD1	TRBJ1-2	few	CSARDPPGQGLHYGYTF	TGCAGTGCTAGAGATCCCCCGGGACAGGGCCTACACTATGGCTACACCTTC
TRBV6-1	NA	TRBJ2-5	NA	CASLQGNQETQYF	TGTGCCAGCCTACAGGGTAATCAAGAGACCCAGTACTTC
TRBV7-9	TRBD2	TRBJ2-2	few	CASSLSGGLAGELFF	TGTGCCAGCAGCTTAAGCGGGGGCCTTGCCGGGGAGCTGTTTTTT
TRBV5-4	TRBD1	TRBJ1-1	many	CASSFPRGASTEAFF	TGTGCCAGCAGCTTTCCCAGGGGGGCAAGCACTGAAGCTTTCTTT
TRBV2	NA	TRBJ1-1	many	CASSTGHPNTEAFF	TGTGCCAGCAGCACGGGACACCCGAACACTGAAGCTTTCTTT
TRBV14	NA	TRBJ1-2	NA	CASSLTREPSFYGYTF	TGTGCCAGCAGCCTAACCCGTGAGCCTTCGTTCTATGGCTACACCTTC
TRBV20-1	NA	TRBJ1-1	many	CSARDLQNTEAFF	TGCAGTGCTAGAGATTTACAAAACACTGAAGCTTTCTTT
TRBV19	NA	TRBJ2-2	many	CASSIGLASTGELFF	TGTGCCAGTAGTATCGGGCTAGCAAGCACCGGGGAGCTGTTTTTT
TRBV30	NA	TRBJ2-7	many	CAWSVGLTYEQYF	TGTGCCTGGAGCGTCGGACTAACGTACGAGCAGTACTTC
TRBV18	TRBD2	TRBJ2-4	many	CASSRLAEGAKNIQYF	TGTGCCAGCTCAAGACTAGCAGAGGGCGCCAAAAACATTCAGTACTTC
TRBV6-2/TRBV6-3	NA	TRBJ2-1	many	CASSQTVNGYNEQFF	TGTGCCAGCAGTCAGACGGTTAATGGTTACAATGAGCAGTTCTTC
TRBV7-8	NA	TRBJ1-2	many	CASSLGTAFNYGYTF	TGTGCCAGCAGCTTAGGGACAGCCTTTAACTATGGCTACACCTTC
TRBV20-1	NA	TRBJ2-4	many	CSASTHLGGKNIQYF	TGCAGTGCTAGTACTCACTTAGGAGGCAAAAACATTCAGTACTTC
TRBV2	NA	TRBJ2-7	NA	CASSVQIGEQYF	TGTGCCAGCAGTGTCCAAATTGGCGAGCAGTACTTC
TRBV19	TRBD2	TRBJ2-3	NA	CASCTERAGGSDTQYF	TGTGCCAGTTGCACTGAGCGGGCGGGGGGTTCAGATACGCAGTATTTT
TRBV10-3	TRBD1	TRBJ2-3	many	CAISESRDRGGTDTQYF	TGTGCCATCAGTGAGAGCCGGGACAGGGGAGGGACAGATACGCAGTATTTT
TRBV7-2	NA	TRBJ2-5	many	CASSYRFGSETQYF	TGTGCCAGCAGCTATCGCTTCGGGAGTGAGACCCAGTACTTC
TRBV28	TRBD2	TRBJ2-1	many	CASRPTSHYNEQFF	TGTGCCAGCAGGCCGACTAGCCACTACAATGAGCAGTTCTTC
TRBV29-1	NA	TRBJ1-2	few	CSAASGNTREGYTF	TGCAGCGCCGCATCAGGGAACACCCGGGAGGGCTACACCTTC
TRBV28	NA	TRBJ1-5	many	CASTRGLGQPQHF	TGTGCCAGCACCAGAGGGCTTGGGCAGCCCCAGCATTTT
TRBV7-2	NA	TRBJ1-2	many	CASSQRTGNNYGYTF	TGTGCCAGCAGCCAACGGACGGGGAACAACTATGGCTACACCTTC
TRBV12-3/TRBV12-4	NA	TRBJ2-3	many	CASSGRPSVGDTDTQYF	TGTGCCAGCAGTGGGAGACCTAGCGTAGGGGACACAGATACGCAGTATTTT
TRBV7-2	NA	TRBJ2-1	many	CGIARRGEQFF	TGTGGGATAGCTCGGAGGGGGGAGCAGTTCTTC
TRBV24-1	NA	TRBJ2-2	many	CATSAPMLSTSKNTGELFF	TGTGCCACCAGTGCCCCCATGCTGTCGACTAGTAAGAACACCGGGGAGCTGTTTTTT
TRBV12-3/TRBV12-4	NA	TRBJ1-2	many	CASSLGNYYGYSF	TGTGCCAGCAGTTTGGGCAATTACTATGGCTACAGCTTC
TRBV4-3	TRBD2	TRBJ2-3	many	CASSQGSGSATDTQYF	TGCGCCAGCAGCCAGGGGAGCGGGAGTGCGACAGATACGCAGTATTTT
TRBV10-2	NA	TRBJ2-7	many	CASSGALKTYEQYF	TGCGCCAGCAGTGGGGCTTTGAAAACCTACGAGCAGTACTTC
TRBV7-9	TRBD1	TRBJ1-5	many	CASSLGRDRGSRQPQHF	TGTGCCAGCAGCTTAGGCCGGGACAGGGGAAGTAGACAGCCCCAGCATTTT
TRBV6-1	NA	TRBJ1-5	many	CASSAGGLGNQPQHF	TGTGCCAGCAGCGCCGGGGGGTTAGGCAATCAGCCCCAGCATTTT
TRBV12-3/TRBV12-4	TRBD1	TRBJ1-5	many	CASARSGQNNQPQHF	TGTGCCAGCGCTAGGTCGGGACAGAACAATCAGCCCCAGCATTTT
TRBV11-2	NA	TRBJ1-1	many	CASSLGSRGRVNTEAFF	TGTGCCAGCAGCTTAGGATCCCGGGGGCGTGTGAACACTGAAGCTTTCTTT
TRBV6-2/TRBV6-3	TRBD1	TRBJ1-2	many	CASSYAGTGSGIYGYTF	TGTGCCAGCAGTTACGCCGGGACAGGGTCAGGAATTTATGGCTACACCTTC